The 13 T cell receptor beta chains listed next were all sequenced from one sample in a study of cytomegalovirus exposure and HLA in healthy donors. Primers included in the PCR were 60 Vbeta and 13 Jbeta primers. TCRdb's table, derived via immunoSEQ multiplex PCR, lists solely in-frame clones and lacks some. The sample holds 120,000 or so clones, around 66% seen once. The material sequenced was PBMCs. These receptors came from a woman in her forties in good health and CMV-seropositive.

This clone was seen just once. The chain joins TRBV5-4 to TRBJ2-3, with TRBD2 matching over 15 bases. The CDR3 contains 18 residues. Losses at the gene ends were 4 bases for V and 5 bases for J; bases not matched to a gene: 11. The germline V gene has CDR1 SGHNT and CDR2 YYREEE (reference sequence). The CDR3 loop reads CASSRWGLAGGRGDTQYF. The CDR3, as DNA: TGTGCCAGCAGCAGGTGGGGACTAGCGGGAGGAAGGGGAGATACGCAGTATTTT.

The chain links TRBV5-1 to TRBJ2-7; D ambiguous. CDR1 is SGHRS, CDR2 YFSETQ, per germline. The V end lost 1 base, the J end lost 6 bases, and 8 bases lay between the germline ends. The CDR3 sequence is 12 residues long. For the CDR3, the DNA is TGCGCCAGCAGCTTGTTTGTCGGCGAGCAGTACTTC. Protein product: CASSLFVGEQYF.

This clone has a single count. The CDR3 region is CASSFLSTDTQYF. The CDR3 DNA is TGTGCCAGCAGCTTCCTTTCCACAGATACGCAGTATTTT. The gene calls are TRBV7-3 and TRBJ2-3; D is uncertain. This CDR3 comprises 13 residues. Germline V gene lookup returns CDR1 SGHTA and CDR2 FQGTGA. Trimming removed 3 bases at V and 2 bases at J, with 6 bases between.

This clone was counted a few times. The junction departs from the called germline gene at one end, perhaps through a read error. J is TRBJ1-2 and V is TRBV6-5; TRBD1 matches 11 bases. The CDR3 has 13 amino acids. CDR1 and CDR2 from the germline V gene are MNHEY and SVGAGI. The CDR3 DNA follows: TGTGCCAGCAGTGGGGGACAGGGGGTTTTCTACCCCTTC. Translated: CASSGGQGVFYPF.

J is TRBJ1-5 and V is TRBV27; TRBD1 matches at 7 bases. V gave up 2 bases and J gave up 6 bases; unmatched junction bases: 19. Looked up from germline, CDR1 is MNHEY and CDR2 is SMNVEV (reference sequence). The CDR3 runs to 19 residues. The CDR3, as DNA: TGTGCCAGCAGTTTAGGGGGGCCCCCGACAGGGCGAATGAGTCAGCCCCAGCATTTT. The encoded protein is CASSLGGPPTGRMSQPQHF.

This chain uses TRBV25-1 with TRBJ1-5; D is perhaps TRBD1 (6 bases). CDR3 length: 15 amino acids. CDR1 MGHDK and CDR2 SYGVNS come from the germline V gene. The ends were cut back, 6 bases at V and 0 bases at J, with 12 bases in the middle. The CDR3 reads CASSRQAYSNQPQHF. CDR3 nucleotide sequence: TGTGCCAGCAGCAGACAGGCCTATAGCAATCAGCCCCAGCATTTT.

The genes are TRBV5-6 and TRBJ1-1, with D perhaps matching TRBD1 (5 bases). This CDR3 has 15 amino acids. The V gene lost 4 bases and the J gene lost 1 base, with 14 bases spanning the gap. In germline, CDR1 is SGHDT, CDR2 YYEEEE. The CDR3 nucleotides are TGTGCCAGCAGCCTCAGGGCCTTCTCGAACACTGAAGCTTTCTTT. This codes for CASSLRAFSNTEAFF.

This clone has a handful of counts. The chain links TRBV9 to TRBJ1-1; TRBD1 might be the D (5 bases). V was trimmed by 2 bases and J by 1 base, leaving 6 bases between them. The CDR3 totals 13 residues. Per germline, CDR1 SGDLS and CDR2 YYNGEE. The CDR3 bases are TGTGCCAGCAGCGTCCAGGGGAACACTGAAGCTTTCTTT. It codes for CASSVQGNTEAFF.

The J gene is TRBJ2-3, the V gene TRBV5-1; D remains unclear. V dropped 2 bases and J dropped 2 bases, with 9 bases sitting between them. The CDR3 has 14 residues. Germline values: CDR1 SGHRS, CDR2 YFSETQ. The CDR3 sequence: CASSFRATTDTQYF. CDR3 DNA sequence: TGCGCCAGCAGCTTCCGCGCTACCACAGATACGCAGTATTTT.

The V gene is TRBV27, the J gene TRBJ2-5; D possibly corresponds to TRBD2 (6 bases). There are 12 residues in the CDR3. Germline-derived CDR1 and CDR2 are MNHEY and SMNVEV (reference sequence). V lost 1 base and J 11 bases, leaving 11 bases between the germline ends. The CDR3 DNA reads TGTGCCAGCAGTTTATACGGGGGAGAGCAGTACTTC. Its translation is CASSLYGGEQYF.

The genes are TRBV7-2 and TRBJ2-7, with TRBD2 matching 14 bases. This CDR3 contains 18 residues. CDR1 and CDR2 from the germline V gene are SGHTA and FQGNSA. After removal of 5 bases from V and 0 bases from J, the junction contained 9 bases not matched to a gene. CDR3 DNA sequence: TGTGCCAGCAGCCGGGACGGGACTAGCGGGGGCCTCTCCTACGAGCAGTACTTC. Translating gives CASSRDGTSGGLSYEQYF.

V gene TRBV28 combines with J gene TRBJ2-4; 7 bases align to TRBD1. This CDR3 is 13 amino acids long. The ends lost 6 bases at V and 9 bases at J; junction bases unmatched: 8. CDR1 is MDHEN and CDR2 is SYDVKM in the germline V gene. The CDR3 loop reads CASSLGDSGIQYF. In DNA, the CDR3 is TGTGCCAGCAGCCTTGGGGACAGTGGCATTCAGTACTTC.

This clone has only one observation. The rearrangement links TRBV6-1 to TRBJ1-1; D gene ambiguous. The CDR3 covers 13 residues. The germline gives CDR1 MNHNS, CDR2 SASEGT. Trimming took 3 bases from V and 6 from J, leaving 11 bases between them. The DNA of the CDR3 is TGTGCCAGCAGTGACAGGTTGGGCGCTGAAGCTTTCTTT. This gives the protein CASSDRLGAEAFF.